The rows below give T cell receptor beta chains drawn from one sample of a study of T-cell memory formation after mild COVID-19. Via MiXCR, TCRdb re-called the 5' RACE reads, giving one row per CDR3 protein. The sample has 200,000 to 300,000 distinct CDR3 sequences, 15% to 20% seen once. The sequencing sample was made of PBMCs or a T cell subset sorted from them (not recorded which). The receptors come from a man between 18 and 29 years old who had mild COVID-19 (a few samples of this study predate the infection). Cell type and time point are not known. The CDR3 runs from the conserved cysteine through the conserved F or W. D genes are given only for firm matches. Clone size is given for some rows only: seen once, a few or many times, or a class if the clone is expanded.

DNA,CDR3,D,V,J,size
TGTGCCAGCAGCCAAGGGGAGACTAGCGGATTGAGCACAGATACGCAGTATTTT,CASSQGETSGLSTDTQYF,TRBD2,TRBV3-1,TRBJ2-3,many
TGTGCCAGCAGCGCTTCCGGGACAGGGGCCGATACGCAGTATTTT,CASSASGTGADTQYF,TRBD1,TRBV9,TRBJ2-3,.
TGCGCCAGCAGTCCGTCCGTCAGGGAAAAACTGTTTTTT,CASSPSVREKLFF,.,TRBV5-1,TRBJ1-4,many
TGTGCCAGCACGCCTGGGGGGGCTGGCTCCTACGAGCAGTACTTC,CASTPGGAGSYEQYF,.,TRBV25-1,TRBJ2-7,.
TGCGCCAGCAGCCAAGTCGTGGTCGAGACCCAGTACTTC,CASSQVVVETQYF,.,TRBV4-1,TRBJ2-5,few
TGCAGTGCTTTAGACCGCACAGATACGCAGTATTTT,CSALDRTDTQYF,.,TRBV20-1,TRBJ2-3,few
TGTGCCAGCAGTTACGCAGGGACCATGAACACTGAAGCTTTCTTT,CASSYAGTMNTEAFF,.,TRBV6-5,TRBJ1-1,few
TGCAGTGCTCCGGAACTAGCGGGGGGGCCGGGTGAGCAGTTCTTC,CSAPELAGGPGEQFF,TRBD2,TRBV20-1,TRBJ2-1,.
TGTGCCATCAGAGAATCCGGGGGGAATGAAAAACTGTTTTTT,CAIRESGGNEKLFF,.,TRBV10-3,TRBJ1-4,.
TGCAGCGTGGGTCCCGGGACAGGGTTGGCAGATACGCAGTATTTT,CSVGPGTGLADTQYF,TRBD1,TRBV29-1,TRBJ2-3,.
TGCGCCAGCAGCTTGGGTATCGGAAGGGGGCAGTTCTTC,CASSLGIGRGQFF,.,TRBV5-1,TRBJ2-1,few
TGTGCCAGCGGGGGAAGTCCCTATGGCTACACCTTC,CASGGSPYGYTF,.,TRBV6-5,TRBJ1-2,.